This T cell receptor (beta chain) was recorded in a study of T cells in narcolepsy. Clones were read by immunoSEQ multiplex PCR, and TCRdb kept only the in-frame ones, dropping some. The table shows about 19,000 clones, with around 83% occurring only once. Whole-study results and caveats: Same-patient CSF and blood CD4+ T cell clonotypes included HCRT-specific and TRIB2-specific autoreactive ones. Some memory CD4+ repertoires had no autoreactive clone sequences.

Remarks on this clone: What it recognizes is unknown.

The specimen sequenced was memory (CD45RA-) CD4+ T cells from blood. This TCR was recovered from a human donor in good health.

The CDR3 sequence is CASSRPGGMYNEQFF. The CDR3 DNA follows: TGTGCCAGCAGCCGCCCCGGGGGGATGTACAATGAGCAGTTCTTC. The rearrangement uses TRBV7-9 and TRBJ2-1; TRBD2 matches 7 bases. This CDR3 contains 15 residues. V lost 5 bases, J lost 4 bases, and 8 bases stayed unmatched. The germline CDR1 and CDR2 sequences are SEHNR and FQNEAQ (reference sequence). Supplemented by reference TRBV7-9 and TRBJ2-1, the full variable domain reads DTGVSQNPRHKITKRGQNVTFRCDPISEHNRLYWYRQTLGQGPEFLTYFQNEAQLEKSRLLSDRFSAERPKGSFSTLEIQRTEQGDSAMYLCASSRPGGMYNEQFFGPGTRLTVL.